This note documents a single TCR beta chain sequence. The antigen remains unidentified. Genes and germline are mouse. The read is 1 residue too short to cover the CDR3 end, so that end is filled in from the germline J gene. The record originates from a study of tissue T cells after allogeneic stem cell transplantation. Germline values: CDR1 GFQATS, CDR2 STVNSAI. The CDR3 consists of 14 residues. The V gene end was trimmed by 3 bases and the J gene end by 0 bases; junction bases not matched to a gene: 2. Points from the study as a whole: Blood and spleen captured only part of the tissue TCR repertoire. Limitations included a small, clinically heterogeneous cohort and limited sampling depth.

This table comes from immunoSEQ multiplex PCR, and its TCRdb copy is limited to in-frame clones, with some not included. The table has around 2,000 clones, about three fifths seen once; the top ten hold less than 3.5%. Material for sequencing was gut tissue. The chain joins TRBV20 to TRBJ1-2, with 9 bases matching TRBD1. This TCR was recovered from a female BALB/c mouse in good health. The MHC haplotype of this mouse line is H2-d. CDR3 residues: CGASRTGANSDYTF. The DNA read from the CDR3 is TGTGGTGCTAGCAGGACAGGGGCAAACTCCGACTACACC.